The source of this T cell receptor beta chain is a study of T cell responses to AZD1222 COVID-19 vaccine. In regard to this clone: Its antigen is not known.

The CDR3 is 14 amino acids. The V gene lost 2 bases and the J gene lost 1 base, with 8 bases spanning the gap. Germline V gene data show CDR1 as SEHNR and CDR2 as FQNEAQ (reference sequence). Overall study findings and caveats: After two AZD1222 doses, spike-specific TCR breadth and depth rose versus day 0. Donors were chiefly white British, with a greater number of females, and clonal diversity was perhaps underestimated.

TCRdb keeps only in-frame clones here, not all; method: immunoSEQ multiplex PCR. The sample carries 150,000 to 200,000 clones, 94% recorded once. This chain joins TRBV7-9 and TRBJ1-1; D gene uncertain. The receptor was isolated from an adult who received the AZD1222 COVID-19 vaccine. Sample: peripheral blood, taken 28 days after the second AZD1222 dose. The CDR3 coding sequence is TGTGCCAGCAGCTTAATAGGTCAGAACACTGAAGCTTTCTTT. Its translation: CASSLIGQNTEAFF. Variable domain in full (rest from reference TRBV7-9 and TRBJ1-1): DTGVSQNPRHKITKRGQNVTFRCDPISEHNRLYWYRQTLGQGPEFLTYFQNEAQLEKSRLLSDRFSAERPKGSFSTLEIQRTEQGDSAMYLCASSLIGQNTEAFFGQGTRLTVV.